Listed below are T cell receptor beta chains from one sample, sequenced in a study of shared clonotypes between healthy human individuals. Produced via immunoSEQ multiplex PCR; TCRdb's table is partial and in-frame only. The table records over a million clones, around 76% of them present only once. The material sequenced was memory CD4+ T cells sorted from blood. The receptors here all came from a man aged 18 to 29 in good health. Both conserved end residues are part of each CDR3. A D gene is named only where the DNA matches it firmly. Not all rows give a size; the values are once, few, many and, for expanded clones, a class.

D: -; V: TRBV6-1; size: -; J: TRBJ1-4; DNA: TGTGCCAGCAGACCACAGGCCAAAGGGGAAAAACTGTTTTTT; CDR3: CASRPQAKGEKLFF
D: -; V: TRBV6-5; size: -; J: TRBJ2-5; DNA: TGTGCCAGCTCTGTGTCTCTTCCCCGGGAGACCCAGTACTTC; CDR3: CASSVSLPRETQYF
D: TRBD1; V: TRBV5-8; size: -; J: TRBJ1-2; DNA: TGTGCCAGCAGCCCGGACAGGTCCGGCTATGGCTACACCTTC; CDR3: CASSPDRSGYGYTF
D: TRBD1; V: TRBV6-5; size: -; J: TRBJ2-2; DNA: TGTGCCAGCAGTTACTTTACAGGGGGCACCGGGGAGCTGTTTTTT; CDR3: CASSYFTGGTGELFF
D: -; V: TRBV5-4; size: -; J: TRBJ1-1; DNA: TGTGCCAGCAGAATCGCGGGGCAGGTCAACACTGAAGCTTTCTTT; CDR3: CASRIAGQVNTEAFF
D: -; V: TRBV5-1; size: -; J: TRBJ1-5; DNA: TGCGCCAGCAGCTTTGGGCCCGATCAGCCCCAGCATTTT; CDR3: CASSFGPDQPQHF
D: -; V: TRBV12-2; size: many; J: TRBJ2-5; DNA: TGTGCAAGTCGCTTAGCAATGGAGGCTAGCAAGACCCAGTACTTC; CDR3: CASRLAMEASKTQYF
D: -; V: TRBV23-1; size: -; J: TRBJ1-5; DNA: TGCGCCAGCAGCCCTCTCCTGGCCCAGCATTTT; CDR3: CASSPLLAQHF
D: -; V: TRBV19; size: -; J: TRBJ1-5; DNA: TGTGCCAGTAGTATAGGATCCAGGAGGAATAGCAATCAGCCCCAGCATTTT; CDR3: CASSIGSRRNSNQPQHF
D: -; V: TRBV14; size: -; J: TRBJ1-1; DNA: TGTGCCAGCAGCCGACAGAGGAACACTGAAGCTTTCTTT; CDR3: CASSRQRNTEAFF
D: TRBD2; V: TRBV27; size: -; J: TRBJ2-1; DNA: TGTGCCAGCAGCCACCGTACTAGCGGGGGCTACAATGAGCAGTTCTTC; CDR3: CASSHRTSGGYNEQFF
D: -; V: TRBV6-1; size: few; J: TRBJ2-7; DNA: TGTGCCTCGGGCAGGGGCCGCTACGAGCAGTACTTC; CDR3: CASGRGRYEQYF
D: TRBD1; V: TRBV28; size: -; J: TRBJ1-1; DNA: TGTGCCACATTCCGGGACAGTCGCGGCACTGAAGCTTTCTTT; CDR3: CATFRDSRGTEAFF
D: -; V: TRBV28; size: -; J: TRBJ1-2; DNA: TGTGCCAGCAGCTCGGGGCCTAGCCACTATGGCTACACCTTC; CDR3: CASSSGPSHYGYTF
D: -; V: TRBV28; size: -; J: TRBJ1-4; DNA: TGTGCCAGCAGTTATACAGGGTCCCAAGGGGAAAAACTGTTTTTT; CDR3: CASSYTGSQGEKLFF
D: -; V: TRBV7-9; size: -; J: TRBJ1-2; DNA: TGTGCCAGCAGCTCCAGAATCGGGTTGCTTGGGGGCTACACCTTC; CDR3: CASSSRIGLLGGYTF
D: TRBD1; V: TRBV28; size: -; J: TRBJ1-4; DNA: TGTGCCAGCAGTTTATTTAGGGACAGGGATGAAAAACTGTTTTTT; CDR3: CASSLFRDRDEKLFF
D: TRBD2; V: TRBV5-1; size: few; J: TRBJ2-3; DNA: TGCGCCAGCAGCTTGGAACCACTAGCGGGGGGCGTCAGGCGCACAGATACGCAGTATTTT; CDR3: CASSLEPLAGGVRRTDTQYF
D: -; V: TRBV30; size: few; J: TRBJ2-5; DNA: TGTGCCTGGAGTGGCGGGTACCAAGAGACCCAGTACTTC; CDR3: CAWSGGYQETQYF
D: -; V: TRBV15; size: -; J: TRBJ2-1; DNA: TGTGCCACCTCACCGACGTTCGGCTCCTACAATGAGCAGTTCTTC; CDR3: CATSPTFGSYNEQFF
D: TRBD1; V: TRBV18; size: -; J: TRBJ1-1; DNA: TGTGCCAGCTCACTGGGACAGGTTTATTCAGCTTTCTTT; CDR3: CASSLGQVYSAFF
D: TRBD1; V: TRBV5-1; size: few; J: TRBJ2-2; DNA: TGCGCCAGCAGCTACGGACAGGTTCTAATAAACACCGGGGAGCTGTTTTTT; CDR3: CASSYGQVLINTGELFF
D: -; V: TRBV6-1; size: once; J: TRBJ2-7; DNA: TGTGCCAGCAGTGCCACCCCTGGGGAGCAGTACTTC; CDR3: CASSATPGEQYF
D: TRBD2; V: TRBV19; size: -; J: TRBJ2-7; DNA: TGTGCCAGTAGTAAAACGGTGGGGACTAACTTCTACGAGCAGTACTTC; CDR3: CASSKTVGTNFYEQYF
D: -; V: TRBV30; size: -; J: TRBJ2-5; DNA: TGTGCCTGGAGTGGCCGCCTAACGGGAGCTGGAGAGACCCAGTACTTC; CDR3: CAWSGRLTGAGETQYF
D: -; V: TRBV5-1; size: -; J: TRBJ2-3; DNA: TGCGCCAGCAGGGTTGCCCTTAGCACAGATACGCAGTATTTT; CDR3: CASRVALSTDTQYF
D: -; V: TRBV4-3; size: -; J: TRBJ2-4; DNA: TGCGCCAGCAGCCAAGACCGGGTAGGCATTCAGTACTTC; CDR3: CASSQDRVGIQYF
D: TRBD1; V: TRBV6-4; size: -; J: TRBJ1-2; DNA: TGTGCCCGCCGTTTTGGGACAGGGGGAGGCTACACCTTC; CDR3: CARRFGTGGGYTF
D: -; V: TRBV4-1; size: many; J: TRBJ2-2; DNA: TGCGCCAGCAGCCAAGGCAGGAACACCGGGGAGCTGTTTTTT; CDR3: CASSQGRNTGELFF